These 14 T cell receptor beta chains share one sample of origin, sequenced in a study of brain T cells in children with intractable seizures (dated by TCRdb to about 2021). The time point label here, explained by the study, means: blood from clinic visit 5 months post-surgery; TSC patient then seizure free. Library creation used the immunoSEQ multiplex PCR assay. Held by TCRdb, this immuneACCESS table contains in-frame sequences only and omits some clones. Under half of the omission traces to an unresolved V gene where checked; the cause of the rest is unknown. Counted in this sample were about 340,000 clones; about 94% of them appeared once. The ten largest account for roughly 6% of the sample. This sample comprised peripheral blood, obtained around 5 months after surgery. The receptors originated from a boy younger than two with tuberous sclerosis and intractable seizures.

V is TRBV28 and J is TRBJ2-7; D perhaps matches TRBD1 (6 bases). CDR1 and CDR2 from the germline V gene are MDHEN and SYDVKM. The ends were cut back, 8 bases at V and 9 bases at J, with 20 bases in the middle. The CDR3 is made up of 13 amino acids. CDR3 sequence: CASGTPSYDWQYF. As DNA, the CDR3 is TGTGCCAGCGGGACACCGTCCTACGACTGGCAGTACTTC.

The rearrangement uses TRBV7-9 and TRBJ1-1; D is ambiguous. Germline CDR1 SEHNR, CDR2 FQNEAQ (reference sequence). The CDR3 extends over 14 amino acids. V was clipped by 3 bases and J by 5 bases, with 13 bases between them. CDR3 bases: TGTGCCAGCAGCTTCGTCCTCCCGGGTACTGAAGCTTTCTTT. Amino acid sequence: CASSFVLPGTEAFF.

This chain connects TRBV14 to TRBJ2-2; perhaps TRBD2 as D (5 bases). The length of the CDR3 is 17 residues. CDR1 and CDR2 from the germline V gene are SGHDN and FVKESK. The V gene lost 0 bases and the J gene lost 1 base, with 12 bases spanning the gap. CDR3 nucleotide sequence: TGTGCCAGCAGCCAAGATGGCGGGTCCAGGAACACCGGGGAGCTGTTTTTT. This codes for CASSQDGGSRNTGELFF. Using reference TRBV14 and TRBJ2-2 for the parts outside the CDR3, the full variable domain is EAGVTQFPSHSVIEKGQTVTLRCDPISGHDNLYWYRRVMGKEIKFLLHFVKESKQDESGMPNNRFLAERTGGTYSTLKVQPAELEDSGVYFCASSQDGGSRNTGELFFGEGSRLTVL.

The chain uses TRBV2 and TRBJ2-3; 8 bases match TRBD1. This CDR3 has 13 residues. J gave up 4 bases and V 5 bases, and 2 bases lay outside the gene matches. Germline lookup yields CDR1 SNHLY and CDR2 FYNNEI. CDR3 protein: CASSRDRPDTQYF. The CDR3 nucleotides are TGTGCCAGCAGTAGGGACAGGCCAGATACGCAGTATTTT.

This chain's CDR3 is CASSTDTSLYGYTF. CDR3 nucleotides: TGTGCCAGCAGCACAGACACGTCTCTCTATGGCTACACCTTC. V gene TRBV5-4 combines with J gene TRBJ1-2, with no clear D. This CDR3 is built from 14 residues. Germline-derived CDR1 and CDR2 are SGHNT and YYREEE (reference sequence). Trimming removed 4 bases from V and 4 bases from J, with 14 bases in between.

The V and J genes are TRBV28 and TRBJ1-5, with 11 bases that match TRBD1. The CDR3 has 15 amino acids. V trimming: 5 bases; J trimming: 5 bases; junction bases outside the gene matches: 5. The V gene's germline CDR1 is MDHEN and CDR2 SYDVKM. The chain's CDR3 is CASSAGTGGDQPQHF. The DNA of the CDR3 is TGTGCCAGCAGTGCTGGGACAGGGGGGGATCAGCCCCAGCATTTT.

The V gene is TRBV4-1, the J gene TRBJ2-3, with D possibly being TRBD1 (5 bases). The CDR3 length is 15 residues. The V end lost 2 bases, the J end lost 3 bases, and 12 bases lay between the germline ends. Germline V gene sequence: CDR1 MGHRA, CDR2 YSYEKL. The CDR3 loop reads CASSQRRGSTDTQYF. In nucleotides, the CDR3 is TGCGCCAGCAGCCAAAGAAGGGGTTCGACAGATACGCAGTATTTT.

The chain employs TRBV2 and TRBJ1-6; TRBD1 aligns across 8 bases. Germline trimming cut 3 bases from V and 8 bases from J; bases unmatched to any gene: 9. CDR1 and CDR2 (germline): SNHLY, FYNNEI. The CDR3 consists of 16 residues. CDR3 protein: CASSDRWQGADSPLHF. The CDR3, as DNA: TGTGCCAGCAGTGATAGGTGGCAGGGGGCAGATTCACCCCTCCACTTT.

The chain recombines TRBV19 with TRBJ1-2; D unresolved. Germline CDR1 and CDR2: LNHDA and SQIVND (reference sequence). The CDR3 has 13 amino acids. The V end was cut by 0 bases, the J end by 8 bases, with 10 bases between. Written as DNA, the CDR3 is TGTGCCAGTAGTATAGATCGTTTGGGAGGCTACACCTTC. It codes for CASSIDRLGGYTF.

The chain couples TRBV7-9 to TRBJ1-2; 7 nucleotides align to TRBD1. Germline CDR1 SEHNR, CDR2 FQNEAQ (reference sequence). V dropped 7 bases and J dropped 4; count of bases not matched to a gene: 12. This CDR3 region has 15 residues. CDR3 residues: CASMGRQAGGYGYTF. DNA for the CDR3: TGTGCCAGCATGGGCCGGCAGGCAGGGGGCTATGGCTACACCTTC. Full variable domain (outside the CDR3, taken from reference TRBV7-9 and TRBJ1-2): DTGVSQNPRHKITKRGQNVTFRCDPISEHNRLYWYRQTLGQGPEFLTYFQNEAQLEKSRLLSDRFSAERPKGSFSTLEIQRTEQGDSAMYLCASMGRQAGGYGYTFGSGTRLTVV.

The V gene is TRBV20-1, the J gene TRBJ1-2, with 8 bases matching TRBD1. The CDR3 is 15 amino acids. The germline CDR1 and CDR2 sequences are DFQATT and SNEGSKA (reference sequence). After removal of 3 bases from V and 8 bases from J, the junction contained 14 bases not matched to a gene. The CDR3 DNA sequence: TGCAGTGCTAGTAGCGGGACAGGTATTAGGCAGGGCTACACCTTC. Translation: CSASSGTGIRQGYTF.

The chain joins TRBV6-5 to TRBJ2-2, with D hard to call. The V end lost 2 bases, the J end lost 3 bases, and 4 bases lay between the germline ends. Germline CDR1 and CDR2: MNHEY and SVGAGI. The CDR3 covers 13 residues. CDR3 loop: CASSYGHTGELFF. CDR3 bases: TGTGCCAGCAGTTACGGCCACACCGGGGAGCTGTTTTTT.

The rearrangement joins TRBV5-1 to TRBJ2-5, with D perhaps TRBD2 (5 bases). The V end lost 4 bases, the J end lost 5 bases, and 18 bases lay between the germline ends. Germline V gene data show CDR1 as SGHRS and CDR2 as YFSETQ. CDR3 length: 15 amino acids. The CDR3: CASSQGSLNRETQYF. The CDR3 DNA reads as TGCGCCAGCAGCCAAGGGAGCCTAAATCGGGAGACCCAGTACTTC.

V gene TRBV19 combines with J gene TRBJ1-2, with TRBD1 matching over 9 bases. V shed 8 bases, J shed 4 bases, and the junction held 11 bases outside the gene matches. This CDR3 is built from 15 residues. Per the germline V gene, CDR1 is LNHDA and CDR2 is SQIVND (reference sequence). The CDR3 sequence: CASADPGQGPYGYTF. CDR3 nucleotide sequence: TGTGCCAGTGCAGACCCGGGACAGGGTCCCTATGGCTACACCTTC.